This passage covers 27 T cell receptor beta chains from one sample sequenced in a study of T cells expressing NK-cell markers. TCRdb reanalyzed the 5' RACE reads, giving one entry per CDR3 protein sequence and no DNA. The sample table includes 550,000 to 600,000 distinct CDR3 sequences. The sample consisted of blood T cells: a sorted CD56 or NKG2C T cell subset, CD4+ or CD8+ T cells, or bulk PBMC T cells (not recorded which). The receptors here all came from a man aged 18 to 35 in good health.

The chain is built from TRBV4-2 and TRBJ2-1. CDR1 LGHNA and CDR2 YNFKEQ come from the germline V gene. This CDR3 is 16 amino acids long. CDR3 loop: CASSQDRGSGHNEQFF.

The rearrangement uses TRBV6-5 and TRBJ2-7. This CDR3 comprises 15 residues. CDR1 is MNHEY, CDR2 SVGAGI, per germline. The chain's CDR3 is CASSYSTGEYYEQYF.

The genes are TRBV7-2 and TRBJ2-6. The CDR3 has 17 residues. Germline CDR1 reads SGHTA; CDR2 reads FQGNSA. CDR3 region: CASSRTAGTSGANVLTF. The full variable domain, completed using reference TRBV7-2 and TRBJ2-6, is GAGVSQSPSNKVTEKGKDVELRCDPISGHTALYWYRQSLGQGLEFLIYFQGNSAPDKSGLPSDRFSAERTGGSVSTLTIQRTQQEDSAVYLCASSRTAGTSGANVLTFGAGSRLTVL.

The chain is built from TRBV15 and TRBJ2-1; TCRdb lists TRBD2, though no DNA is available to test this call. The CDR3 length is 17 residues. CDR1 LNHNV and CDR2 YYDKDF come from the germline V gene (reference sequence). The CDR3 is CATSRDIQLASYNEQFF.

The chain joins TRBV15 to TRBJ1-1; TCRdb proposes TRBD1, but this gene call is untestable without DNA. The V gene's germline CDR1 is LNHNV and CDR2 YYDKDF (reference sequence). The CDR3 is made up of 15 amino acids. CDR3 residues: CATRTPGDPNTEAFF.

The V gene is TRBV7-6, the J gene TRBJ2-1; the D call from TCRdb, TRBD2, cannot be confirmed without DNA. The CDR3 totals 16 residues. Germline V gives CDR1 SGHVS, CDR2 FNYEAQ. The CDR3 sequence: CASSLLGLTYYNEQFF. The full variable domain, rest sourced from reference TRBV7-6 and TRBJ2-1, is GAGVSQSPRYKVTKRGQDVALRCDPISGHVSLYWYRQALGQGPEFLTYFNYEAQQDKSGLPNDRFSAERPEGSISTLTIQRTEQRDSAMYRCASSLLGLTYYNEQFFGPGTRLTVL.

The genes are TRBV4-3 and TRBJ2-1; TCRdb's D call, TRBD1, is unchecked because there is no DNA. CDR1 and CDR2 from the germline V gene are LGHNA and YSLEER. This CDR3 is built from 16 residues. This CDR3 reads CASSTQTGWPYNEQFF.

The V gene is TRBV5-1, the J gene TRBJ2-3; TCRdb reports TRBD2, a call that lacks DNA to check it against. Germline lookup yields CDR1 SGHRS and CDR2 YFSETQ. There are 16 residues in the CDR3. CDR3: CASSQKVAGNTDTQYF.

J is TRBJ2-7 and V is TRBV20-1; checking the TCRdb D call of TRBD1 is not possible without DNA. The CDR3 is 15 residues long. CDR1 DFQATT and CDR2 SNEGSKA come from the germline V gene (reference sequence). This CDR3 is CSAGDRADSSYEQYF.

V usage is TRBV9 and J usage is TRBJ2-7. CDR3 length: 14 amino acids. CDR1 is SGDLS, CDR2 YYNGEE, per germline. This chain's CDR3 is CASSVGQGYYEQYF.

The V and J genes are TRBV5-1 and TRBJ2-1; TCRdb's assignment of TRBD2 cannot be checked, as there is no DNA. From germline, CDR1 is SGHRS and CDR2 YFSETQ. The CDR3 spans 15 residues. CDR3 loop: CASSPDWKSYNEQFF.

This chain joins TRBV24-1 and TRBJ2-3; TCRdb's D call of TRBD2 is untestable without DNA. Germline CDR1 is KGHDR and CDR2 is SFDVKD. The CDR3 spans 17 residues. CDR3 sequence reads: CATSDFTSSAFSDTQYF.

The genes are TRBV7-3 and TRBJ2-1; TCRdb outputs TRBD2, but without DNA this stays unchecked. Germline CDR1 and CDR2: SGHTA and FQGTGA. This CDR3 comprises 14 residues. The CDR3 sequence: CASSPYGSRGEQFF.

The chain carries TRBV5-4 and TRBJ2-1; TCRdb selects TRBD2, and the lack of DNA leaves this call unchecked. Germline CDR1 and CDR2: SGHNT and YYREEE (reference sequence). The CDR3 sequence is 15 residues long. CDR3: CASSLVGTSTGEQFF.

V and J are TRBV6-5 and TRBJ2-1. CDR1 is MNHEY and CDR2 is SVGAGI in the germline V gene. The CDR3 length is 15 residues. The CDR3 protein is CASRYSMVRYNEQFF.

V and J are TRBV27 and TRBJ2-7; lacking DNA, the TRBD2 call made by TCRdb goes unchecked. Germline CDR1 is MNHEY and CDR2 is SMNVEV (reference sequence). The CDR3 contains 17 residues. CDR3 protein: CASSLSGGPGLTYEQYF.

The V and J genes are TRBV19 and TRBJ1-1; there is no DNA to check the TCRdb D call of TRBD1. The CDR3 covers 15 residues. CDR1 LNHDA and CDR2 SQIVND come from the germline V gene (reference sequence). The CDR3 is CASLLEGAGNTEAFF.

This chain uses TRBV3-1 with TRBJ2-3; TCRdb reports TRBD2, a call that lacks DNA to check it against. Germline values: CDR1 LGHDT, CDR2 YNNKEL (reference sequence). The CDR3 contains 13 residues. The CDR3 sequence: CASSQDAVAGQYF.

The rearrangement links TRBV29-1 to TRBJ1-1. The CDR3 consists of 16 residues. Germline CDR1 reads SQVTM; CDR2 reads ANQGSEA. The CDR3 here is CSVEGGRGRVNTEAFF.

J is TRBJ2-2 and V is TRBV2; TCRdb selects TRBD2, and the lack of DNA leaves this call unchecked. Germline V gives CDR1 SNHLY, CDR2 FYNNEI. There are 13 residues in the CDR3. The CDR3 loop is CASIAGEAGELFF.

The rearrangement joins TRBV20-1 to TRBJ1-2; the D gene TCRdb calls, TRBD1, cannot be checked with no DNA. CDR3 length equals 16 residues. In germline, CDR1 is DFQATT, CDR2 SNEGSKA (reference sequence). The CDR3 is CSARKPVTGLALGYTF.

V and J are TRBV12-3 or TRBV12-4 and TRBJ1-6; as DNA is missing, the TRBD1 call by TCRdb cannot be tested. This CDR3 region has 15 residues. CDR3 amino acids: CASSDLTGNHSPLHF.

This sequence joins TRBV29-1 and TRBJ1-1; TCRdb reports TRBD1, a call that lacks DNA to check it against. The CDR3 covers 12 residues. The germline V gene encodes CDR1 SQVTM and CDR2 ANQGSEA. The CDR3 loop is CSAYGQDTEAFF.

The chain links TRBV6-5 to TRBJ1-4. Looked up from germline, CDR1 is MNHEY and CDR2 is SVGAGI. This CDR3 is built from 13 residues. This CDR3 is CASGVLSNEKLFF.

The V gene is TRBV6-1, the J gene TRBJ2-2. Germline CDR1 is MNHNS and CDR2 is SASEGT. The length of the CDR3 is 15 residues. CDR3 sequence: CASREGNRLGGELFF.

The chain is built from TRBV24-1 and TRBJ2-1; the TCRdb call, TRBD1, lacks DNA for checking. Germline CDR1 is KGHDR and CDR2 is SFDVKD. The CDR3 spans 14 residues. The CDR3 protein is CATSDPDRYNEQFF.

V usage is TRBV25-1 and J usage is TRBJ2-2; the D call of TRBD2 rests on TCRdb alone, since no DNA is present to check it. Germline V gives CDR1 MGHDK, CDR2 SYGVNS. CDR3 size: 16 residues. The chain's CDR3 is CASSDPLAGVAGELFF.